The 19 T cell receptor beta chains listed next were all sequenced from one sample in a study of blood T cell repertoires in COVID-19. Repertoires were generated with immunoSEQ multiplex PCR, while TCRdb's copy carries only in-frame clones and drops some. The sample contains roughly 220,000 clones, roughly 86% of which appear only once. Specimen: peripheral blood. The receptors derive from a woman in her forties or fifties with COVID-19, enrolled during active disease.

This clone has only a few counts. V is TRBV28 and J is TRBJ2-1; 8 nucleotides line up with TRBD2. The V and J ends lost 4 bases and 4 bases, in that order; junction bases with no gene match: 6. The CDR3 is 15 residues long. Germline V gives CDR1 MDHEN, CDR2 SYDVKM. CDR3 protein: CASSSAGGHYNEQFF. The DNA of the CDR3 is TGTGCCAGCAGTTCGGCGGGGGGCCATTACAATGAGCAGTTCTTC.

This chain links TRBV3-1 (or the pseudogene TRBV3-2) with TRBJ2-4, with D tentatively TRBD2 (7 bases). The germline gives CDR1 LGHDT, CDR2 YNNKEL (reference sequence). CDR3 length equals 14 residues. The V end lost 0 bases, the J end lost 9 bases, and 12 bases lay between the germline ends. The CDR3 nucleotides are TGTGCCAGCAGCCAAGAAGTGGGGGGGCCCATTCAGTACTTC. It specifies CASSQEVGGPIQYF.

This clone appeared once. V and J are TRBV11-2 and TRBJ2-3; 11 positions agree with TRBD2. There are 15 residues in the CDR3. Germline assignment: CDR1 SGHAT and CDR2 FQNNGV. With V trimmed by 5 bases and J by 10 bases, 11 bases remained unmatched. The CDR3 DNA reads as TGTGCCAGCAGCACCACCGGGACTAGCGGTTTAGCGCAGTATTTT. This translates into CASSTTGTSGLAQYF.

This clone was detected only once. The chain carries TRBV6-2 or TRBV6-3 and TRBJ1-4, with D maybe TRBD1 (6 bases). Per germline, CDR1 MNHEY and CDR2 SVGEGT. This CDR3 has 15 amino acids. Trimming cost V 6 bases and J 3 bases, with 14 bases left between them. CDR3 sequence: CASSKRQVPNEKLFF. DNA for the CDR3: TGTGCCAGCAGCAAGAGACAGGTGCCTAATGAAAAACTGTTTTTT.

This chain uses TRBV5-1 with TRBJ1-1, with D perhaps matching TRBD1 (5 bases). The CDR3 loop spans 13 amino acids. V lost 6 bases and J 10 bases, leaving 19 bases between the germline ends. Per germline, CDR1 SGHRS and CDR2 YFSETQ. CDR3 sequence reads: CASNPGGDSRAFF. CDR3 DNA: TGCGCCAGCAACCCGGGAGGGGATAGTCGAGCTTTCTTT.

The rearrangement links TRBV9 to TRBJ1-6; 10 bases align to TRBD1. V lost 0 bases to trimming and J lost 7 bases; unmatched junction nucleotides: 10. This CDR3 is built from 18 residues. Germline values: CDR1 SGDLS, CDR2 YYNGEE. This CDR3 is CASSVDPMTGGPNSPLHF. For the CDR3, the DNA is TGTGCCAGCAGCGTAGATCCCATGACAGGGGGCCCAAATTCACCCCTCCACTTT.

This clone has a single count. The chain joins TRBV7-8 to TRBJ2-3, with 11 bases lining up with TRBD1. The V gene end was trimmed by 6 bases and the J gene end by 4 bases; junction bases not matched to a gene: 9. This CDR3 contains 16 residues. CDR1 and CDR2 from the germline V gene are SGHVS and FQNEAQ. The CDR3 sequence is CASRDPGTGGSDTQYF. Here the CDR3 DNA reads TGTGCCAGCAGGGACCCCGGGACAGGGGGGTCAGATACGCAGTATTTT.

The chain uses TRBV5-1 and TRBJ2-1, with a tentative D call TRBD2 (6 bases). Trimming stripped 4 bases from V and 15 bases from J, with 17 bases between. Germline V lookup: CDR1 SGHRS, CDR2 YFSETQ. The CDR3 runs to 12 residues. CDR3 sequence: CASSRDSEGTFF. CDR3 DNA sequence: TGCGCCAGCAGCAGGGACTCGGAAGGTACGTTCTTC. Full variable domain (missing parts from reference TRBV5-1 and TRBJ2-1): KAGVTQTPRYLIKTRGQQVTLSCSPISGHRSVSWYQQTPGQGLQFLFEYFSETQRNKGNFPGRFSGRQFSNSRSEMNVSTLELGDSALYLCASSRDSEGTFFGPGTRLTVL.

This clone came up many times. The chain couples TRBV19 to TRBJ1-5; 10 bases line up with TRBD1. CDR3 length: 17 amino acids. The V segment lost 3 bases and the J segment 5 bases; nucleotides outside the gene matches: 10. CDR1 is LNHDA, CDR2 SQIVND, per germline (reference sequence). In DNA form, the CDR3 reads TGTGCCAGTAGTATGATCAGGACAGGGGGTCGACATCAGCCCCAGCATTTT. It translates to CASSMIRTGGRHQPQHF.

V usage is TRBV12-5 and J usage is TRBJ2-7; 7 nucleotides agree with TRBD2. Germline CDR1 and CDR2: LGHNT and FRNRAP. V was clipped by 6 bases and J by 3 bases; unmatched bases: 11. CDR3 length: 15 amino acids. The CDR3 reads CASGPGRDYDYEQYF. The CDR3 coding sequence is TGTGCTAGTGGCCCTGGACGGGACTACGACTACGAGCAGTACTTC.

This chain joins TRBV6-2 or TRBV6-3 and TRBJ2-7, with 11 bases fitting TRBD2. V lost 5 bases, J lost 2 bases, and 5 bases stayed unmatched. The CDR3 totals 15 residues. CDR1 is MNHEY and CDR2 is SVGEGT in the germline V gene. The CDR3 DNA reads TGTGCCAGCAGTAGTGGGACTAGCGGAACCTACGAGCAGTACTTC. It encodes CASSSGTSGTYEQYF.

The rearrangement uses TRBV5-1 and TRBJ2-5; the D gene is possibly TRBD2 (6 bases). V was cut by 4 bases and J by 4 bases, with 11 bases left in between. Germline V lookup: CDR1 SGHRS, CDR2 YFSETQ. This CDR3 spans 13 amino acids. CDR3 coding DNA: TGCGCCAGCAGCCGGGGGAGTCGAGAGACCCAGTACTTC. It specifies CASSRGSRETQYF.

The chain carries TRBV6-5 and TRBJ2-7; D remains unclear. Germline lookup yields CDR1 MNHEY and CDR2 SVGAGI. The CDR3 is 13 residues long. Trimming cost V 0 bases and J 3 bases, with 6 bases left between them. The CDR3 spells CASSYSSYYEQYF. The CDR3 region has the DNA TGTGCCAGCAGTTACTCCAGTTACTACGAGCAGTACTTC.

The chain recombines TRBV10-3 with TRBJ2-1, with D perhaps matching TRBD1 (6 bases). The CDR3 length is 14 residues. Trimming shortened V by 6 bases and J by 9 bases, and 18 bases separated the two germline ends. Germline assignment: CDR1 ENHRY and CDR2 SYGVKD. CDR3 nucleotides: TGTGCCATCAGCCTACAGGGTTTAAGTAGTGAGCAGTTCTTC. Residues: CAISLQGLSSEQFF.

CDR3 DNA: TGTGCCAGTACCCGCCGGGATGGAGTTTATGGCTACACCTTC. This codes for CASTRRDGVYGYTF. The rearrangement uses TRBV19 and TRBJ1-2; D uncertain. The CDR3 loop spans 14 amino acids. V was pared by 7 bases and J by 5 bases, with 17 bases between. Germline V gene data show CDR1 as LNHDA and CDR2 as SQIVND (reference sequence).

CDR3 DNA sequence: TGTGCCAGCTCACCCGGGACAGGGGAGAGATCTGGGGGCTACACCTTC. Its protein product is CASSPGTGERSGGYTF. This chain uses TRBV18 with TRBJ1-2; TRBD1 matches 10 bases. This CDR3 comprises 16 residues. The germline V gene has CDR1 KGHSH and CDR2 LQKENI. Unmatched junction bases numbered 12, after V lost 3 bases and J lost 8 bases.

The DNA of the CDR3 is TGTGCCAGCAGCCCGACTAACAACAGGGTACGTGAGCAGTTCTTC. Translation gives CASSPTNNRVREQFF. The chain has TRBV5-4 and TRBJ2-1, with D possibly matching TRBD1 (6 bases). The CDR3 runs to 15 residues. Per the germline V gene, CDR1 is SGHNT and CDR2 is YYREEE (reference sequence). V was trimmed by 4 bases and J by 9 bases, leaving 20 bases between them.

V gene TRBV7-6 combines with J gene TRBJ2-2; tentatively, D is TRBD2 (5 bases). Germline values: CDR1 SGHVS, CDR2 FNYEAQ. Trimming left V 3 bases short and J 7 bases short, with 18 bases between. This CDR3 spans 16 amino acids. In nucleotides, the CDR3 is TGTGCCAGCAGCTTTAGGGATCCCTCGGGAAGCGGGGAGCTGTTTTTT. Translation gives CASSFRDPSGSGELFF.

A remark on this clone: Other DNA sequences in the sample encode the same CDR3. CDR3 in amino acids: CASSLTGNTEAFF. CDR3 bases: TGCGCCAGCAGCTTGACTGGGAACACTGAAGCTTTCTTT. This sequence joins TRBV5-1 and TRBJ1-1; no clear D. Germline V gene lookup returns CDR1 SGHRS and CDR2 YFSETQ. V was cut by 1 base and J by 1 base, with 5 bases left in between. CDR3 length: 13 amino acids.